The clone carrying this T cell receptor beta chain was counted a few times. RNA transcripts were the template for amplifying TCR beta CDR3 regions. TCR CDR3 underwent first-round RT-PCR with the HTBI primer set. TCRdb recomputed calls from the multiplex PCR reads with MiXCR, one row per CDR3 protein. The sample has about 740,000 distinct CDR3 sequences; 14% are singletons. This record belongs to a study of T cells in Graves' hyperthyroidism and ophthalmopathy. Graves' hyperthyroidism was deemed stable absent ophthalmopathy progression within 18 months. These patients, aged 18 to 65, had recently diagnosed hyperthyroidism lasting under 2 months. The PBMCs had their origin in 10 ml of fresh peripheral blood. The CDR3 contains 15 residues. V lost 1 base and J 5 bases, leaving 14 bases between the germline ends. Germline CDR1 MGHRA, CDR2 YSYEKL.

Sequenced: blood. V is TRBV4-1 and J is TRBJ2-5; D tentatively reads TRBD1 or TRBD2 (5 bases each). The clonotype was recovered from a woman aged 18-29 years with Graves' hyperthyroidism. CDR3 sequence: CASSQVSVRGETQYF. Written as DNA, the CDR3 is TGCGCCAGCAGCCAAGTATCGGTGAGGGGCGAGACCCAGTACTTC.